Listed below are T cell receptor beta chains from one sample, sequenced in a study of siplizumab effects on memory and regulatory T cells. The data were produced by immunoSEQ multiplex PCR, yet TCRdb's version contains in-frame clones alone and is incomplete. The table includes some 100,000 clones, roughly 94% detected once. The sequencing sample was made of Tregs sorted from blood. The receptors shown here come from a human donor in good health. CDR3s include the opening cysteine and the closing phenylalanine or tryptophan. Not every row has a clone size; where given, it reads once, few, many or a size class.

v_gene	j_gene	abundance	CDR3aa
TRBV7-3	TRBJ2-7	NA	CASSLGLAGGHEQYF
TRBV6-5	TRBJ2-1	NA	CASSRYRGHNNEQFF
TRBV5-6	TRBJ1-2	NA	CASSLGLLGGSLGYTF
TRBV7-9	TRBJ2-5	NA	CASSRTSGRGGAETQYF
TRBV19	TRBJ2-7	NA	CASSPRGTAYEQYF
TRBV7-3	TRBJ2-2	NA	CASSPRARLFGELFF
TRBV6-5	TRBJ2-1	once	CASSEFLLFF
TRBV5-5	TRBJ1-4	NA	CASSSPGALAEKLFF
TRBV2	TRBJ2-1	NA	CASTKRVAGTTNEQFF
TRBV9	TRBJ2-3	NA	CASSEQPSTDTQYF
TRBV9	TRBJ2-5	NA	CASSAGPVGEGRATQYF
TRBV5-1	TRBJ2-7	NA	CASSLTGQSSYEQYF
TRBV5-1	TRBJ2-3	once	CASSSRGAGGTDTQYF
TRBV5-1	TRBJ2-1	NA	CASSLGGDNEQFF
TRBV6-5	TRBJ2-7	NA	CASSYDYNYEQYF
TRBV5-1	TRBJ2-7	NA	CASSPGTGREQYF
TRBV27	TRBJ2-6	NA	CASSRGTGTGGANVLTF
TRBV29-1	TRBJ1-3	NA	CSVEDRRQGNTIYF
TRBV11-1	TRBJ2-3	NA	CASSPWSDTQYF
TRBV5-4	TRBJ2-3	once	CASSLARTADTQYF
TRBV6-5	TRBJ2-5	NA	CAAVTDRLQETQYF
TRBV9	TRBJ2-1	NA	CASSLGQGPTFAQFF
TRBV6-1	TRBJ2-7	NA	CATLGVAGVEQYF
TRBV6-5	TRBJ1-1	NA	CASSYSMGRVNTEAFF
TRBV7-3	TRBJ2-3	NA	CASSSRGSGRATDTQYF
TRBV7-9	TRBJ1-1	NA	CASSLNPDTEAFF
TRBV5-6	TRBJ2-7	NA	CASSPPGTSGIVSYEQYF
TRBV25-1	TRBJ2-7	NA	CASSDGWGRPTNEQYF
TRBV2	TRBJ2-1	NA	CASSPGQLNEQFF
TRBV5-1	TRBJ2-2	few	CASRQGPNTGELFF
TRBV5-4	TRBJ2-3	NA	CASSLPGGSGDTQYF
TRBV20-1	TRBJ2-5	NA	CSARRETQYF
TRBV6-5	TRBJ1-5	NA	CASGYRGGGEPQHF
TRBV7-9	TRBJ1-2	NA	CASSFQGVDGYTF
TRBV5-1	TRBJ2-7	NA	CASSMQGPEQYF
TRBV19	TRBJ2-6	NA	CASTRGRREGANVLTF
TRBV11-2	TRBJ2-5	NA	CASSLPQGGIETQYF
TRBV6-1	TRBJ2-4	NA	CASRETGVSKNIQYF
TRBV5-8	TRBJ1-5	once	CASSPTGLAQHF
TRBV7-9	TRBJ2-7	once	CASSSSGTGDEQYF
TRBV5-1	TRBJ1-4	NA	CASSLVSAATNEKLFF
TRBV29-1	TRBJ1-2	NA	CSVEDRRYGYTF
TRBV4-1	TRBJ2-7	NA	CASSQELWREVLREQYF
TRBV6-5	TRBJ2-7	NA	CASNKAGVNEQYF
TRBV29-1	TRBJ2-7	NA	CSVVADYEQYF
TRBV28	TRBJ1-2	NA	CASSLFRVWGVRNGYTF
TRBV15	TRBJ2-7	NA	CATSRDGTGREQYF
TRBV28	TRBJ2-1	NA	CASMDNNEQFF
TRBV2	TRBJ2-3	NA	CASSAQSLKKGTDTQYF
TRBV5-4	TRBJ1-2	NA	CASSSGQGSYGYTF
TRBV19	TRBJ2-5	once	CASSIGLAGGPWETQYF
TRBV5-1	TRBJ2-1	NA	CASSPRGDIGNEQFF
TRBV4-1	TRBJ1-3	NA	CASSQTGTGVYPGNTIYF
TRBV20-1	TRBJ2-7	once	CSAFPYEQYF
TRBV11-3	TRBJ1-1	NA	CASSALANTEAFF
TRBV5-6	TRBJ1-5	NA	CASSLFSGRNQPQHF
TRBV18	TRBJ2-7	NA	CASSPGLAGTYEQYF
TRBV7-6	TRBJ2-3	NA	CASSLASQGITDTQYF